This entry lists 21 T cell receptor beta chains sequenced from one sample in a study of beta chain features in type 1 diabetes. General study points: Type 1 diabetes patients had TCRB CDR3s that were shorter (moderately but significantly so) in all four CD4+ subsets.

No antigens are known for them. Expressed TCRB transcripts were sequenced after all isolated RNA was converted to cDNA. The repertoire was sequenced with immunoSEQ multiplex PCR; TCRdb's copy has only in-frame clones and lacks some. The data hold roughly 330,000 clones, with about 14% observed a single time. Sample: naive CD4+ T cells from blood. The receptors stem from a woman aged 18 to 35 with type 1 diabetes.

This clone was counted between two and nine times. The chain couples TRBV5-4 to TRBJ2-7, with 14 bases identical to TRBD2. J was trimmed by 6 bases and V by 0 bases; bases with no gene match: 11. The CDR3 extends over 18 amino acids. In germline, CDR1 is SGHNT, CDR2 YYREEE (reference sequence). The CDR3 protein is CASSLARLGLAGVGEQYF. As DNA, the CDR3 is TGTGCCAGCAGCTTGGCCAGATTGGGACTAGCGGGAGTTGGCGAGCAGTACTTC.

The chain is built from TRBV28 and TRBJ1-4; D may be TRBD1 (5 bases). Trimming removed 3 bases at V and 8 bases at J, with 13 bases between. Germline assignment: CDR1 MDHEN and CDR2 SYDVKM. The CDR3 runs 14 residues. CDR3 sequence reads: CASSFGAGREKLFF. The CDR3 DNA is TGTGCCAGCAGTTTTGGGGCAGGAAGGGAAAAACTGTTTTTT.

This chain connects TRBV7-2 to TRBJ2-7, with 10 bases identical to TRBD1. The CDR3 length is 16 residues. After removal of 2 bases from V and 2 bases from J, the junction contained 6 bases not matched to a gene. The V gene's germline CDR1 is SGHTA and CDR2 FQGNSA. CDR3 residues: CASSLSGGQGAYEQYF. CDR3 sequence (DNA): TGTGCCAGCAGCTTATCTGGAGGACAGGGGGCCTACGAGCAGTACTTC.

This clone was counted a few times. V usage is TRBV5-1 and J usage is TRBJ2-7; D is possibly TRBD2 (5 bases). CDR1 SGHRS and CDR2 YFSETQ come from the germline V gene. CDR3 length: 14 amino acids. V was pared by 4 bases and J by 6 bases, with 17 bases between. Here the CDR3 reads CASSLLRVTGEQYF. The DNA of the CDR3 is TGCGCCAGCAGCCTGCTGAGGGTAACGGGCGAGCAGTACTTC.

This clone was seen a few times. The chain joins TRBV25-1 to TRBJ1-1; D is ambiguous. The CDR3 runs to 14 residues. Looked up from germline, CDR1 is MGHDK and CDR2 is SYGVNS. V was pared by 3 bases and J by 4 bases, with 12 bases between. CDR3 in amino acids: CASSERVTSTEAFF. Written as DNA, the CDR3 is TGTGCCAGCAGTGAGCGGGTGACGAGCACTGAAGCTTTCTTT.

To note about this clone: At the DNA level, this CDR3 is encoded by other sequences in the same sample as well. The CDR3 DNA sequence: TGTGCCAGCTCACCTGGGGACAGGGGGGATCAGCCCCAGCATTTT. It yields the protein CASSPGDRGDQPQHF. V usage is TRBV18 and J usage is TRBJ1-5, with 11 bases aligning to TRBD1. Germline V gene data show CDR1 as KGHSH and CDR2 as LQKENI. The CDR3 runs to 15 residues. J gave up 5 bases and V 3 bases, and 3 bases lay outside the gene matches. Full variable domain (outside the CDR3, taken from reference TRBV18 and TRBJ1-5): NAGVMQNPRHLVRRRGQEARLRCSPMKGHSHVYWYRQLPEEGLKFMVYLQKENIIDESGMPKERFSAEFPKEGPSILRIQQVVRGDSAAYFCASSPGDRGDQPQHFGDGTRLSIL.

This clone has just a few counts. The CDR3 spells CASSQDSTGPNYGYTF. The CDR3 DNA reads as TGCGCCAGCAGCCAAGATAGCACAGGACCTAACTATGGCTACACCTTC. The rearrangement links TRBV4-3 to TRBJ1-2, with D possibly being TRBD1 (5 bases). Germline CDR1 reads LGHNA; CDR2 reads YSLEER. This CDR3 region has 16 residues. Deletions cut 0 bases from V and 0 bases from J, with 11 bases between.

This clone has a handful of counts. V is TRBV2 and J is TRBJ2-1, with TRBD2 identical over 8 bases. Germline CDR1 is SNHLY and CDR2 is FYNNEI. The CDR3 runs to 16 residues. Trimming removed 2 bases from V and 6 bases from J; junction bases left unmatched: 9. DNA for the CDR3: TGTGCCAGCAGTGAAATAGCGGGGTCTCTCGTCAATGAGCAGTTCTTC. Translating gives CASSEIAGSLVNEQFF.

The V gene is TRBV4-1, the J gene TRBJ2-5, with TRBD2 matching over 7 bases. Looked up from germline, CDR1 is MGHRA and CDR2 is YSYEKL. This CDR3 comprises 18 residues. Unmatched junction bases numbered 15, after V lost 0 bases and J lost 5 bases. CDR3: CASSQDRATAGDGETQYF. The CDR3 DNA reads TGCGCCAGCAGCCAAGATCGGGCAACGGCGGGAGATGGGGAGACCCAGTACTTC.

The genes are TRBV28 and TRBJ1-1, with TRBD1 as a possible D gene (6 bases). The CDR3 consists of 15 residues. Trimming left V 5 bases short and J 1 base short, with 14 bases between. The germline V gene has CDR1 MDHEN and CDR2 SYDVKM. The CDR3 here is CASSPHWTENTEAFF. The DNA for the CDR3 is TGTGCCAGCAGTCCTCACTGGACAGAGAACACTGAAGCTTTCTTT.

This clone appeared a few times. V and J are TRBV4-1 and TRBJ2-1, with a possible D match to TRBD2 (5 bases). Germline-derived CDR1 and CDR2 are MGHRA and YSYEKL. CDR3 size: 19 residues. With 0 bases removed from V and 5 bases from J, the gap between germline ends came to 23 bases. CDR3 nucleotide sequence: TGCGCCAGCAGCCAAGAGAGTTCCCGCGGGTTAGTTGTCCACAATGAGCAGTTCTTC. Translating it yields CASSQESSRGLVVHNEQFF.

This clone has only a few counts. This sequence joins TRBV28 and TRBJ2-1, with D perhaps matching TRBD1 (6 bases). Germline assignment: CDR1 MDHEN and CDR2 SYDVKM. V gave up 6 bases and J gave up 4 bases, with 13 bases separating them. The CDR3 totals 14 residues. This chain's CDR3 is CASSRGQIYNEQFF. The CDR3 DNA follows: TGTGCCAGCAGCCGAGGACAGATATACAATGAGCAGTTCTTC.

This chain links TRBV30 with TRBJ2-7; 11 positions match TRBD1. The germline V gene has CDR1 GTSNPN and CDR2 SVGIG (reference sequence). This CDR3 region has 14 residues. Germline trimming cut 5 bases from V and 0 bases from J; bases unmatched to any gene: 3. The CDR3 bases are TGTGCCTGGGGGGACAGGGGGGCCTCCTACGAGCAGTACTTC. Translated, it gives CAWGDRGASYEQYF.

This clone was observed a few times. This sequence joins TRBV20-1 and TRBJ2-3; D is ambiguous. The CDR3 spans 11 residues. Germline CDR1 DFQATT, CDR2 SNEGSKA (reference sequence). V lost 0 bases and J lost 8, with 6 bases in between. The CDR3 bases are TGCAGTGCTAGAGATCAGTTTACGCAGTATTTT. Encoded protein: CSARDQFTQYF.

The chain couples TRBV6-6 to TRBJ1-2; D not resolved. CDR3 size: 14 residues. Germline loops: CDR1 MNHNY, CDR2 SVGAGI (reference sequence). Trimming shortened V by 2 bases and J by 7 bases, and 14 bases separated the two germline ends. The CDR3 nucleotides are TGTGCCAGCAGTTACCAAAATAGCGTTCGTGGCTACACCTTC. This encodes CASSYQNSVRGYTF.

In nucleotides, the CDR3 is TGTGCCAGCAGCCCAAGAATGGTTGGCCCCGTTTACGAGCAGTACTTC. Translating gives CASSPRMVGPVYEQYF. J is TRBJ2-7 and V is TRBV7-9; D not certain. The CDR3 length is 16 residues. CDR1 is SEHNR and CDR2 is FQNEAQ in the germline V gene (reference sequence). V was clipped by 5 bases and J by 4 bases, with 21 bases between them.

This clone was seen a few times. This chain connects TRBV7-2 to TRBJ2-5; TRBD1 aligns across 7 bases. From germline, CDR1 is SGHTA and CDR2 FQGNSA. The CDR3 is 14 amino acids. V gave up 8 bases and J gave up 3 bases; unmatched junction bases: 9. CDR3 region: CASQDRTREETQYF. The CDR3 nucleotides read TGTGCCAGCCAGGACAGGACCAGAGAAGAGACCCAGTACTTC.

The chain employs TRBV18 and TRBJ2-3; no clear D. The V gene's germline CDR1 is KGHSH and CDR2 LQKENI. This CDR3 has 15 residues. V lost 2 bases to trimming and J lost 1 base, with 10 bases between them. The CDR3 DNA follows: TGTGCCAGCTCACCATCAGCGTTTGGCACAGATACGCAGTATTTT. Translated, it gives CASSPSAFGTDTQYF.

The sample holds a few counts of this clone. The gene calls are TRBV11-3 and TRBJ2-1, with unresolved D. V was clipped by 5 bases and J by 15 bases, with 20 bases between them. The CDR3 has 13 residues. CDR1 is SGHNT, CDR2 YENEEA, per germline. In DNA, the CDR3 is TGTGCCAGCAGCCCCGGTAATACCCGACTCCGGTTCTTC. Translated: CASSPGNTRLRFF.

In DNA form, the CDR3 reads TGTGCCAGCAGCTTACCTAGCGGGGCCGGGACCCAGTACTTC. It encodes CASSLPSGAGTQYF. The rearrangement joins TRBV7-8 to TRBJ2-5; 9 bases fit TRBD2. The CDR3 loop spans 14 amino acids. Germline V gene sequence: CDR1 SGHVS, CDR2 FQNEAQ. V gave up 2 bases and J gave up 7 bases; unmatched junction bases: 5.

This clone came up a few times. For the CDR3, the DNA is TGTGCCAGCAGCTTCTTAAGCGGGAGAGAGCATGAGCAGTTCTTC. This translates into CASSFLSGREHEQFF. J is TRBJ2-1 and V is TRBV7-9, with 8 positions matching TRBD2. V lost 3 bases and J lost 8; bases outside the gene matches: 9. The CDR3 covers 15 residues. Germline CDR1 reads SEHNR; CDR2 reads FQNEAQ (reference sequence).